Below, 17 T cell receptor beta chains from the same sample are listed, as sequenced in a study of T cell responses to AZD1222 COVID-19 vaccine. Data came from immunoSEQ multiplex PCR; TCRdb stores just in-frame clones and leaves some out. The sample lists 79,000 or so clones, over 65% seen once, with 25% to 30% in the top ten. The sequences come from peripheral blood, collected 28 days after the second dose of the MenACWY control vaccine. These receptors came from an adult who received the MenACWY meningococcal vaccine as a control.

A word on this clone: The same CDR3 arises from other DNA sequences in this sample as well. The chain couples TRBV30 to TRBJ2-5; no definite D call. V lost 0 bases and J 5 bases, leaving 4 bases between the germline ends. This CDR3 spans 11 amino acids. From germline, CDR1 is GTSNPN and CDR2 SVGIG (reference sequence). The CDR3 is CAWSVKETQYF. The CDR3 nucleotides read TGTGCCTGGAGTGTTAAGGAGACCCAGTACTTC.

Note on this clone: In the same sample, other DNA sequences code for this CDR3. This sequence joins TRBV30 and TRBJ2-1; D remains unclear. The CDR3 totals 12 residues. Trimming pared 1 base from V and 3 bases from J, leaving 4 bases between. Germline CDR1 GTSNPN, CDR2 SVGIG (reference sequence). The CDR3 nucleotides read TGTGCCTGGAGTGGTAGCTACAATGAGCAGTTCTTC. Translation gives CAWSGSYNEQFF.

This chain joins TRBV6-2 or TRBV6-3 and TRBJ2-7, with 8 bases aligning to TRBD1. Per germline, CDR1 MNHEY and CDR2 SVGEGT. J was trimmed by 3 bases and V by 6 bases; bases with no gene match: 1. The CDR3 has 12 residues. The DNA for the CDR3 is TGTGCCAGCAGCGACAGGGGCTACGAGCAGTACTTC. This translates into CASSDRGYEQYF.

This chain links TRBV7-2 with TRBJ2-5; D tentatively fits TRBD1 or TRBD2 (5 bases each). V lost 5 bases, J lost 4 bases, and 14 bases lay in between. There are 14 residues in the CDR3. Germline V gene sequence: CDR1 SGHTA, CDR2 FQGNSA. The CDR3 here is CASSQQAAGETQYF. The CDR3 nucleotides read TGTGCCAGCAGCCAACAGGCCGCGGGAGAGACCCAGTACTTC.

This clone was counted between two and nine times. The rearrangement links TRBV15 to TRBJ2-1; TRBD2 aligns across 9 bases. Per germline, CDR1 LNHNV and CDR2 YYDKDF (reference sequence). With 0 bases clipped from V and 10 bases from J, the junction kept 10 bases outside the gene matches. The CDR3 runs to 16 residues. This CDR3 reads CATSREVSGSYGEQFF. In nucleotides, the CDR3 is TGTGCCACCAGCAGAGAGGTTAGCGGGAGCTACGGGGAGCAGTTCTTC.

This clone was detected only once. The V call is TRBV6-5, the J call TRBJ1-4; D is perhaps TRBD1 (6 bases). Trimming pared 7 bases from V and 8 bases from J, leaving 17 bases between. This CDR3 contains 14 residues. Germline CDR1 is MNHEY and CDR2 is SVGAGI. The CDR3 region has the DNA TGTGCCAGCACCTTACAGCAGGGGCACGAAAAACTGTTTTTT. This codes for CASTLQQGHEKLFF.

The chain has TRBV7-8 and TRBJ2-2; perhaps TRBD2 as D (6 bases). V was cut by 4 bases and J by 5 bases, with 11 bases left in between. Germline lookup yields CDR1 SGHVS and CDR2 FQNEAQ. The CDR3 consists of 14 residues. The CDR3: CASSSAGRTGELFF. Written as DNA, the CDR3 is TGTGCCAGCAGCTCCGCAGGGAGGACCGGGGAGCTGTTTTTT.

The chain joins TRBV19 to TRBJ1-5; maybe TRBD1 (5 bases). V was clipped by 5 bases and J by 2 bases, with 13 bases between them. The CDR3 has 15 residues. The germline V gene has CDR1 LNHDA and CDR2 SQIVND (reference sequence). The CDR3 DNA follows: TGTGCCAGTAGTCCTCAGGGTTGGGGCAATCAGCCCCAGCATTTT. It specifies CASSPQGWGNQPQHF.

This rearrangement joins TRBV9 to TRBJ1-2, with a possible D match to TRBD1 (6 bases). The CDR3 is 14 residues long. The V end lost 4 bases, the J end lost 6 bases, and 16 bases lay between the germline ends. CDR1 is SGDLS, CDR2 YYNGEE, per germline. DNA of the CDR3: TGTGCCAGCAGCCCTTCTGGTGGGGGGCATGGCTACACCTTC. This translates into CASSPSGGGHGYTF. The full variable domain, its missing parts supplied by reference TRBV9 and TRBJ1-2, is DSGVTQTPKHLITATGQRVTLRCSPRSGDLSVYWYQQSLDQGLQFLIQYYNGEERAKGNILERFSAQQFPDLHSELNLSSLELGDSALYFCASSPSGGGHGYTFGSGTRLTVV.

This clone was picked up a small number of times. V usage is TRBV5-6 and J usage is TRBJ2-7; tentative D call: TRBD1 (6 bases). The germline gives CDR1 SGHDT, CDR2 YYEEEE. The CDR3 consists of 16 residues. V was trimmed by 3 bases and J by 0 bases, leaving 16 bases between them. The CDR3 spells CASSSKGTRSSYEQYF. The CDR3, as DNA: TGTGCCAGCAGCTCGAAGGGGACAAGGAGCTCCTACGAGCAGTACTTC.

The chain employs TRBV3-1 (or the pseudogene TRBV3-2) and TRBJ2-3; 12 bases align to TRBD2. This CDR3 is built from 16 residues. The germline V gene has CDR1 LGHDT and CDR2 YNNKEL (reference sequence). J was trimmed by 8 bases and V by 4 bases; bases with no gene match: 10. CDR3 bases: TGTGCCAGCAGCCCCCGGACTAGCGGGGAAGCGGGTACGCAGTATTTT. Translation gives CASSPRTSGEAGTQYF.

The chain couples TRBV20-1 to TRBJ2-7; no clear D gene. Trimming cost V 7 bases and J 2 bases, with 9 bases left between them. From germline, CDR1 is DFQATT and CDR2 SNEGSKA (reference sequence). The CDR3 extends over 11 amino acids. The CDR3 sequence is CSVDGTYEQYF. CDR3 coding DNA: TGCAGTGTGGACGGAACCTACGAGCAGTACTTC.

V and J are TRBV7-6 and TRBJ2-1, with 12 bases that match TRBD2. J was trimmed by 10 bases and V by 1 base; bases with no gene match: 8. This CDR3 has 16 residues. Looked up from germline, CDR1 is SGHVS and CDR2 is FNYEAQ. CDR3 in amino acids: CASSLVGGLAGGEQFF. In nucleotides, the CDR3 is TGTGCCAGCAGCTTAGTCGGGGGACTAGCGGGTGGGGAGCAGTTCTTC.

The rearrangement uses TRBV19 and TRBJ1-1; possible D gene TRBD1, 5 bases. There are 16 residues in the CDR3. The V gene's germline CDR1 is LNHDA and CDR2 SQIVND (reference sequence). Trimming took off 6 bases at V and 1 base at J, with 18 bases between the two ends. The chain's CDR3 is CASSKGLRVKNTEAFF. CDR3 nucleotide sequence: TGTGCCAGTAGCAAGGGGCTAAGGGTTAAGAACACTGAAGCTTTCTTT.

The chain employs TRBV6-1 and TRBJ2-7; D is possibly TRBD2 (7 bases). Germline CDR1 is MNHNS and CDR2 is SASEGT. V was cut by 4 bases and J by 10 bases, with 23 bases left in between. CDR3 length: 15 residues. The CDR3 loop reads CASSALGGGSAEQYF. CDR3 DNA sequence: TGTGCCAGCAGTGCCCTTGGGGGGGGCTCCGCGGAACAGTACTTC.

This clone was recorded once. The chain joins TRBV13 to TRBJ2-1; D might be TRBD2 (5 bases). Trimming pared 0 bases from V and 4 bases from J, leaving 13 bases between. The CDR3 length is 16 residues. Germline lookup yields CDR1 PRHDT and CDR2 FYEKMQ (reference sequence). CDR3 bases: TGTGCCAGCAGCTTAGGCCTCGGGGTGGGGTACAATGAGCAGTTCTTC. This codes for CASSLGLGVGYNEQFF.

The rearrangement links TRBV6-1 to TRBJ1-1; no firm D call. Germline CDR1 is MNHNS and CDR2 is SASEGT. V was pared by 6 bases and J by 3 bases, with 17 bases between. The length of the CDR3 is 15 residues. CDR3 loop: CASSSQERRYTEAFF. DNA of the CDR3: TGTGCCAGCAGCTCGCAAGAAAGAAGGTACACTGAAGCTTTCTTT.